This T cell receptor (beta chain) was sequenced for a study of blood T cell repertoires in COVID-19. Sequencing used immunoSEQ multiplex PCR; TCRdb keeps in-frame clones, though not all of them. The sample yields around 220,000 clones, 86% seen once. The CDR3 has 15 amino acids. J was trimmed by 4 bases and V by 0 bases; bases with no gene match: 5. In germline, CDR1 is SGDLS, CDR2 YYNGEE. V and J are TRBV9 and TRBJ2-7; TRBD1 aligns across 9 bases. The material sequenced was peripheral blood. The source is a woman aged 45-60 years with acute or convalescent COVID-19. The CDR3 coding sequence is TGTGCCAGCAGCGTAGCAGGAGACAGGGGGTACGAGCAGTACTTC. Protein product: CASSVAGDRGYEQYF.